This T cell receptor beta chain is from a study of control samples from healthy donors and cancer patients. TCRdb's table, derived via immunoSEQ multiplex PCR, lists solely in-frame clones and lacks some. The table records roughly 200,000 clones, approximately 92% of them present only once. Trimming took 5 bases from V and 2 from J, leaving 10 bases between them. CDR1 and CDR2 from the germline V gene are SGHNT and YYREEE (reference sequence). The CDR3 is made up of 13 amino acids. What was sequenced was blood. The sequence derives from a man younger than 35 in good health. The chain employs TRBV5-4 and TRBJ1-1, with a weak D call TRBD1 (6 bases). This CDR3 reads CASRLQGNTEAFF. CDR3 bases: TGTGCCAGCAGACTACAGGGTAACACTGAAGCTTTCTTT.